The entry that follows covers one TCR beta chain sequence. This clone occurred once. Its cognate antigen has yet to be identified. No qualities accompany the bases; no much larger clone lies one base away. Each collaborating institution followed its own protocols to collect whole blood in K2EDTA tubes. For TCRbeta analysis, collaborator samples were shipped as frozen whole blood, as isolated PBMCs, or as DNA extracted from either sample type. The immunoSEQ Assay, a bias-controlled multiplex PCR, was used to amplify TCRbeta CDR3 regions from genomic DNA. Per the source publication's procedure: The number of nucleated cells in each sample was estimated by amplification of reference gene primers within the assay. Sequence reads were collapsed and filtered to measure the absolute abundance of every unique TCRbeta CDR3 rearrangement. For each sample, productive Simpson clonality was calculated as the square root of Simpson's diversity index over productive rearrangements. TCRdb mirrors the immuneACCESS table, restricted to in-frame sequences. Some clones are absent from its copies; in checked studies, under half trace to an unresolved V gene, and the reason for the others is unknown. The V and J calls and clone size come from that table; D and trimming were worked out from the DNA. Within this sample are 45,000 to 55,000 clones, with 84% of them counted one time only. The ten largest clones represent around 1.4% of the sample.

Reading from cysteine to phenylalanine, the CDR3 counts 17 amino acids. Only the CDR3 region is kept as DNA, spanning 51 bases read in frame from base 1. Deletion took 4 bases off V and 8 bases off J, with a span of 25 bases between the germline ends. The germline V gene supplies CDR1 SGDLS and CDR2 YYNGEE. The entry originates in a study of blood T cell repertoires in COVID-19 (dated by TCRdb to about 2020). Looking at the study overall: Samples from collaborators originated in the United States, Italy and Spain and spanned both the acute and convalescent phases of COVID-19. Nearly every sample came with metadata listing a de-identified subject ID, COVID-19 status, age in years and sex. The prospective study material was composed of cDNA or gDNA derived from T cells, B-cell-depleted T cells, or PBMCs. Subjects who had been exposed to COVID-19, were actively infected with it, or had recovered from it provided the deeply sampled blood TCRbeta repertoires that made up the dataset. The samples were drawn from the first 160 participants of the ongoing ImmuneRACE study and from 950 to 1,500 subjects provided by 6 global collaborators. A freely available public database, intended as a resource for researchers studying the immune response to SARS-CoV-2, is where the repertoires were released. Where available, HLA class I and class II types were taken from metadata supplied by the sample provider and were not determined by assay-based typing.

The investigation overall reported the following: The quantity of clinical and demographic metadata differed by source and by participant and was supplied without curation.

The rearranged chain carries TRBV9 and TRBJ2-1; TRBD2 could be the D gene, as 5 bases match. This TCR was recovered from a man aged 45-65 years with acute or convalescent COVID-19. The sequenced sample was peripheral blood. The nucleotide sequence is TGTGCCAGCAGCCCACTAGTCCGTCTAGCCGGCCCCCATGAGCAGTTCTTC. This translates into CASSPLVRLAGPHEQFF.